This T cell receptor beta chain came from a study of identical twins. Overall study findings and caveats: Abundant cord blood beta clonotypes carried fewer insertions; memory repertoires showed none.

The CDR3 extends over 13 amino acids. Deletions cut 3 bases from V and 9 bases from J, with 15 bases between. The germline V gene encodes CDR1 DFQATT and CDR2 SNEGSKA (reference sequence). As concerns this clonotype: No antigen is known for it.

A universal primer site was incorporated via template switching, and the cDNA contained unique molecular identifiers. MiXCR, applied by TCRdb to the 5' RACE reads, yields one record per CDR3 protein. This sample yields 450,000 to 650,000 distinct CDR3 sequences, of which more than 9% are seen a single time; roughly 3% belongs to the top ten. With no exceptions, donors were healthy Caucasians. These data are also associated with another study on yellow fever vaccine responses in identical twins. That source notes: Vaccine-induced T cell responses in twins were reportedly observed to appear partly convergent, partly personalized.

This clonotype originated in a woman under 30 in good health. The chain couples TRBV20-1 to TRBJ1-5; the D gene is possibly TRBD1 (5 bases). The sequencing input was PBMCs. The chain's CDR3 is CSASADRRGPQHF. The CDR3 nucleotides are TGCAGTGCTAGTGCGGACCGGAGGGGGCCCCAGCATTTT.